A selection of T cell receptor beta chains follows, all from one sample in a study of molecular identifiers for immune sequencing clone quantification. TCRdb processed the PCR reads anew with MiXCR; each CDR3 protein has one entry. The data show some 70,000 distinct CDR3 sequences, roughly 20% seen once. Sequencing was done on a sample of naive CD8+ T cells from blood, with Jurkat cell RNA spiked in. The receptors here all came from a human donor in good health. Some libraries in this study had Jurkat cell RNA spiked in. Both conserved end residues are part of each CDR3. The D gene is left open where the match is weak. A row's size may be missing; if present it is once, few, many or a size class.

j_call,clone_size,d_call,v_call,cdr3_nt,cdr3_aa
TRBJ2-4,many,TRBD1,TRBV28,TGTGCCAGCAGTTCCAATCCGGGACAGGGGGCTGCCAAAAACATTCAGTACTTC,CASSSNPGQGAAKNIQYF
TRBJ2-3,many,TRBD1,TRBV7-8,TGTGCCAGCAGCCTACAGGGGTCCGCAGATACGCAGTATTTT,CASSLQGSADTQYF
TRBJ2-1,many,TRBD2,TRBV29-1,TGCAGCGGAGTCCCCACTAGCGGCCGCTCCTACAATGAGCAGTTCTTC,CSGVPTSGRSYNEQFF
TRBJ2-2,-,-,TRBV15,TGTACCACCAGCAACCGGAGCCGCGGCGGGGAGCTGTTTTTT,CTTSNRSRGGELFF
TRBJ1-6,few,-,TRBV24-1,TGTGCCACCAGTGAACGTACGGAGAGGGGGAATTCACCCCTCCACTTT,CATSERTERGNSPLHF
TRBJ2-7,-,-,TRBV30,TGTGCCTGGGGCCCTGGGGCAGACGGTCACGAGCAGTACTTC,CAWGPGADGHEQYF
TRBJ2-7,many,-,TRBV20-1,TGCAGTGCTAGGACGGGGAGTACCTACGAGCAGTACTTC,CSARTGSTYEQYF
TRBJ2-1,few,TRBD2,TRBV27,TGTGCCAGCAGTTCTTCCGCGGGAGAGAAGAACAATGAGCAGTTCTTC,CASSSSAGEKNNEQFF
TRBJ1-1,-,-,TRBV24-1,TGTGCCACCCCGGGGGGAATGAACACTGAAGCTTCCTTT,CATPGGMNTEASF
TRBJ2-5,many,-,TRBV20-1,TGCAGTGCTAGAGATCTGGAGGGATCCGAGACCCAGTACTTC,CSARDLEGSETQYF
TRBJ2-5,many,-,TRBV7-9,TGTGCCAGCAGTTCCCCGGAGGACACCCAAGAGACCCAGTACTTC,CASSSPEDTQETQYF
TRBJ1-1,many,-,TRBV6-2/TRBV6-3,TGTGCCAGCAGCGAGCAAGGCTTGAACACTGAAGCTTTCTTT,CASSEQGLNTEAFF
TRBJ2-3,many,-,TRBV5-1,TGCGCCAGCAACAACCGGAACACAGATACGCAGTATTTT,CASNNRNTDTQYF
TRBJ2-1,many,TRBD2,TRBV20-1,TGCAGTGCTAGAGCGACTAGCGGCTCCTACAATGAGCAGTTCTTC,CSARATSGSYNEQFF
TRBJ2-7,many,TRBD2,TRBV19,TGTGCCAGTAGTATCGGACTAGCGGGAGGGCAAAGGTCCTACGAGCAGTACTTC,CASSIGLAGGQRSYEQYF
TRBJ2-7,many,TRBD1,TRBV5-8,TGTGCCAGCAGCCACCAAACCGTGGACAGGGGCGAGCAGTACTTC,CASSHQTVDRGEQYF
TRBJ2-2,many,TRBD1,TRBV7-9,TGTGCCAGCAGCTCCCGGGACAGACACAACACCGGGGAGCTGTTTTTT,CASSSRDRHNTGELFF
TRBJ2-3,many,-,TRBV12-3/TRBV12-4,TGTGCCAGCAGTTTACTGCGTACCCACGGCACAGATACGCAGTATTTT,CASSLLRTHGTDTQYF
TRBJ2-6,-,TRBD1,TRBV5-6,TGTGCCAGCAGCGGCGGGACAGGCGGGGCCAACGTCCTGACTTTC,CASSGGTGGANVLTF
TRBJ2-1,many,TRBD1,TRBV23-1,TGCGCCAGCAGTTACCGGGACAGGGGCCTAATTAGCTCCTACAATGAGCAGTTCTTC,CASSYRDRGLISSYNEQFF
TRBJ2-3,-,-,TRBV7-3,TGTGCCAACAGCTCAACGTCAGGGTTGGCAGATACGCAGTATTTT,CANSSTSGLADTQYF
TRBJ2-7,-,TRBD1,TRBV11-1,TGTGCCAGCAGCTTAGGCCGCGGACAGGGCATATTTTACGAGCAGTACTTC,CASSLGRGQGIFYEQYF
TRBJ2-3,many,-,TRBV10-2,TGCGCCAGCAGTGAAATCGGAGCTGTAGATACGCAGTATTTT,CASSEIGAVDTQYF
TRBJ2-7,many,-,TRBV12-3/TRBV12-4,TGTGCCAGCAGGCTGGGAAGGGACGAGCAGTACTTC,CASRLGRDEQYF